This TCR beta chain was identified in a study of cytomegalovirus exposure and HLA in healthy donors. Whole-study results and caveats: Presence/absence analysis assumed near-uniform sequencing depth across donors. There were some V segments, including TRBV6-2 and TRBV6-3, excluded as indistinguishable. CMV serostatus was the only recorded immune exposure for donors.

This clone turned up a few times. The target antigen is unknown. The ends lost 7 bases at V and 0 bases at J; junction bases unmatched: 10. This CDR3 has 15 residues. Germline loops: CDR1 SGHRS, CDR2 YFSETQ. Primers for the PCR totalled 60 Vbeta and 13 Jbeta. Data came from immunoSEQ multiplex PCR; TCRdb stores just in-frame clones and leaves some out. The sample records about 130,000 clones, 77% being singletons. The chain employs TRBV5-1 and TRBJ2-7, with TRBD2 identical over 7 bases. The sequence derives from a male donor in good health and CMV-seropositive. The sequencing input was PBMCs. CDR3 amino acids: CASSPGREDSYEQYF. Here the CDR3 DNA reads TGCGCCAGCTCTCCGGGGAGGGAGGACTCCTACGAGCAGTACTTC. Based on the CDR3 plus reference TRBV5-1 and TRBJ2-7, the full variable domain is KAGVTQTPRYLIKTRGQQVTLSCSPISGHRSVSWYQQTPGQGLQFLFEYFSETQRNKGNFPGRFSGRQFSNSRSEMNVSTLELGDSALYLCASSPGREDSYEQYFGPGTRLTVT.